The 4 T cell receptor beta chains below come from one sample, sequenced in a study of beta chain features in type 1 diabetes. Expressed TCRB transcripts got sequenced, as all isolated RNA was reverse transcribed. Sequencing was performed with immunoSEQ multiplex PCR; in TCRdb, only in-frame clones are kept and a portion is missing. The repertoire holds around 400,000 clones, with approximately 16% as singletons. The sequenced sample was naive CD4+ T cells from blood. The receptor set was obtained from a woman aged 18 to 35 in good health.

This clone was detected a few times. The chain's CDR3 is CASSSRDTSYEQYF. Written as DNA, the CDR3 is TGTGCCAGCAGCTCCCGGGACACATCCTACGAGCAGTACTTC. The chain recombines TRBV7-9 with TRBJ2-7; D is possibly TRBD1 (6 bases). Looked up from germline, CDR1 is SEHNR and CDR2 is FQNEAQ (reference sequence). V was clipped by 4 bases and J by 1 base, with 11 bases between them. This CDR3 has 14 amino acids.

V gene TRBV5-4 combines with J gene TRBJ2-1; 9 bases match TRBD2. The CDR3 spans 15 residues. Unmatched junction bases numbered 11, after V lost 3 bases and J lost 10 bases. The germline gives CDR1 SGHNT, CDR2 YYREEE (reference sequence). The CDR3 loop reads CASSSPGLAEWEQFF. The CDR3 nucleotides read TGTGCCAGCAGCTCCCCGGGACTAGCAGAATGGGAGCAGTTCTTC.

V gene TRBV29-1 combines with J gene TRBJ2-3; D ambiguous. This CDR3 contains 12 residues. V shed 4 bases and J shed 8 bases, with 13 bases lying between them. The germline CDR1 and CDR2 sequences are SQVTM and ANQGSEA. The CDR3 nucleotides are TGCAGCGTTGTCGTGAGGTACGGTACGCAGTATTTT. It encodes CSVVVRYGTQYF.

V usage is TRBV9 and J usage is TRBJ2-2; 8 nucleotides line up with TRBD1. Trimming took 4 bases from V and 5 from J; bases not matched to a gene: 10. The CDR3 is made up of 16 amino acids. Germline CDR1 reads SGDLS; CDR2 reads YYNGEE. CDR3 loop: CASSLRTGYRTGELFF. The CDR3, as DNA: TGTGCCAGCAGCCTCCGGACAGGGTATCGTACCGGGGAGCTGTTTTTT.